A selection of T cell receptor beta chains follows, all from one sample in a study of blood T cell repertoires in COVID-19. Data came from immunoSEQ multiplex PCR; TCRdb stores just in-frame clones and leaves some out. The sample contains about 230,000 clones, roughly four fifths of which appear only once. The specimen sequenced was peripheral blood. These receptors were taken from a woman between 50 and 59 years old with acute or convalescent COVID-19. Each CDR3 is given with its conserved first and last residue. The order of the fields is J gene, V gene, D gene, CDR3 protein. D genes are given only for firm matches.

>TRBJ2-1|TRBV28|-
CASFSPPAGPSYNEQFF
>TRBJ1-2|TRBV5-5|-
CASSLDSAWGYTF
>TRBJ1-5|TRBV29-1|-
CSVSGRENQPQHF
>TRBJ2-7|TRBV6-2/TRBV6-3|-
CASSFTFTYEQYF
>TRBJ2-1|TRBV19|-
CASKAASSYNEQFF
>TRBJ1-2|TRBV30|-
CAWSVRGFFGYGYTF
>TRBJ1-1|TRBV21-1|-
CASSARQGAGTEAFF
>TRBJ1-4|TRBV5-5|TRBD1
CASTRVGQSREKLFF
>TRBJ2-7|TRBV28|-
CASSLAGQAPYEQYF
>TRBJ2-7|TRBV9|TRBD2
CASSVGLGGAYEQYF
>TRBJ1-3|TRBV5-4|TRBD1
CASSLDRGRSSGNTIYF
>TRBJ2-5|TRBV5-6|-
CASSLPRSGETQYF
>TRBJ2-3|TRBV27|-
CASSPSPPDTQYF
>TRBJ1-2|TRBV30|-
CAWSTGTVGGYTF
>TRBJ1-2|TRBV10-2|TRBD1
CATETGGSGYTF
>TRBJ1-2|TRBV19|TRBD1
CASSMQDRGLEYGYTF
>TRBJ2-3|TRBV24-1|TRBD2
CATSLASGGPDTQYF
>TRBJ2-1|TRBV7-9|-
CASSRVDPSLFF